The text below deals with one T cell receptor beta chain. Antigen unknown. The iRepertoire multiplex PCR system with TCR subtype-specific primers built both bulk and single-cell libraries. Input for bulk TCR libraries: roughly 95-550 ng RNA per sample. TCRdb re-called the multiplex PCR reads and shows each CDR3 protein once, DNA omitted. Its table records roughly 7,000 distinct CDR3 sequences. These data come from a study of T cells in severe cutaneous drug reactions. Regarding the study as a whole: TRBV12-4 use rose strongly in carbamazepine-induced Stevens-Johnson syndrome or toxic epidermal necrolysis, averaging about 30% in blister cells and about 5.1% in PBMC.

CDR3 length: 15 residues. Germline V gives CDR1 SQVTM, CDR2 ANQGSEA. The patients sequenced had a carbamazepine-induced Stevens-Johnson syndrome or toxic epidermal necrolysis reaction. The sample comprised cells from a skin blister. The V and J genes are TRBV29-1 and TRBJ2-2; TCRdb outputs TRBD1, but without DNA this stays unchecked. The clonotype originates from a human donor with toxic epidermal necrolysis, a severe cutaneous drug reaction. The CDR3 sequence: CSVAGGAPNTGELFF.